This TCR beta chain was sequenced during a study of regulatory T cells in long-lasting Graves disease. The time point is: newly diagnosed GD, antithyroid drugs for less than 3 months. The TCR library was made from RNA extracted from PBMCs. V dropped 6 bases and J dropped 9; count of bases not matched to a gene: 10. This CDR3 contains 15 residues. Germline V gene data show CDR1 as SEHNR and CDR2 as FQNEAQ (reference sequence). Building the TCR beta libraries relied on iRepertoire HTBI primers, and CDR3 regions underwent Arm-PCR. TCRdb passed the multiplex PCR reads through MiXCR, listing each CDR3 protein once. The profile shows approximately 470,000 distinct CDR3 sequences, around 15% of them singletons. The same specimen was also included in a second study, on T cells in Graves' hyperthyroidism and ophthalmopathy. That work states: Using the HTBI primer set, a first-round RT-PCR was run on the TCR CDR3.

The chain recombines TRBV7-9 with TRBJ2-4, with 11 bases aligning to TRBD2. This TCR was recovered from a man in his forties or fifties with Graves disease. Sample: peripheral blood mononuclear cells (PBMCs), taken at new diagnosis, from a patient treated with antithyroid drugs. CDR3 in amino acids: CASSEFGLAGGIQYF. The CDR3 coding sequence is TGTGCCAGCAGTGAATTCGGGCTAGCGGGGGGCATTCAGTACTTC.